This is a list of T cell receptor beta chains from one sample in a study of blood T cell repertoires in COVID-19. Produced via immunoSEQ multiplex PCR; TCRdb's table is partial and in-frame only. In the table there are 270,000 or so clones, 85% to 90% of which are singletons. The sequencing input was peripheral blood. The receptors originated from a woman aged 60-75 years with COVID-19, enrolled during active disease. Both conserved end residues are part of each CDR3.

TRBV9	TRBJ2-1	CASSVGDLPYNEQFF
TRBV4-3	TRBJ2-1	CASSQDLASGGLDLYNEQFF
TRBV7-9	TRBJ2-2	CASSKGGLVAGELFF
TRBV1	TRBJ2-3	CTSSQDGWDSNTDTQYF
TRBV7-8	TRBJ1-3	CASSSLGAPGNTIYF
TRBV19	TRBJ1-2	CASWDRDRGYTF
TRBV25-1	TRBJ1-2	CASSEADRPSYGYTF
TRBV21-1	TRBJ2-1	CASPPRGPGYNEQFF
TRBV11-1	TRBJ2-5	CASSPRGGAGPETQYF
TRBV4-2	TRBJ2-3	CASSQGGGPSTDTQYF
TRBV15	TRBJ1-1	CATSSRTGLNTEAFF
TRBV6-2/TRBV6-3	TRBJ1-2	CASSYTENYGYTF
TRBV4-1	TRBJ1-5	CASSQSRTGNQPQHF
TRBV6-1	TRBJ1-1	CASSEAVGDTEAFF
TRBV7-3	TRBJ2-1	CASSPGAPNEQFF
TRBV20-1	TRBJ2-5	CSSPSQETQYF
TRBV2	TRBJ1-1	CASTPDRTEAFF
TRBV3-1/TRBV3-2	TRBJ2-7	CASSQAVLYYEQYF
TRBV6-5	TRBJ2-7	CASTLRQGTNYEQYF
TRBV27	TRBJ2-2	CASSYSSGNTGELFF
TRBV5-4	TRBJ2-3	CASRVGLADLDTQYF
TRBV18	TRBJ2-2	CASSPLGDTGELFF
TRBV7-2	TRBJ1-5	CASSPFGQANQPQHF
TRBV7-9	TRBJ2-5	CASSLVRGAGETQYF
TRBV7-9	TRBJ1-1	CASSLGQGENTEAFF
TRBV4-3	TRBJ1-2	CASSQDPTGQGALSGYTF
TRBV6-1	TRBJ1-5	CASSALDRGVNQPQHF
TRBV6-2/TRBV6-3	TRBJ2-3	CASSRLAGGRDTQYF
TRBV18	TRBJ2-1	CASSPLRQGDYDEQFF
TRBV6-5	TRBJ1-6	CASSYGGSYYNSPLHF
TRBV6-2/TRBV6-3	TRBJ1-5	CASSSAFGAGNQPQHF
TRBV19	TRBJ1-5	CASSRVDSESNQPQHF
TRBV4-3	TRBJ2-3	CASSQVQHTGTSGGGVIDTQYF
TRBV5-1	TRBJ1-3	CASSDSLIYSGNTIYF
TRBV15	TRBJ2-7	CATSRESGHEQYF
TRBV6-2/TRBV6-3	TRBJ2-7	CASSYWDRAYEQYF
TRBV7-8	TRBJ2-5	CASSPRTSGGTQYF
TRBV19	TRBJ2-4	CASSIWGDQNIQYF
TRBV5-8	TRBJ1-2	CASSSRAGYTF
TRBV14	TRBJ2-2	CASSQVSAGSGGELFF